The 31 T cell receptor beta chains listed next were all sequenced from one sample in a study of blood T cell repertoires in COVID-19. Generated by immunoSEQ multiplex PCR, the TCRdb table keeps only in-frame clones and is missing some. The profile shows about 180,000 clones, 75% to 80% of them singletons. The sample taken for sequencing was peripheral blood. Receptor source: a woman in her sixties or seventies with acute or convalescent COVID-19.

The sample holds one count of this clone. CDR3: CASSPDRGPDTQYF. As DNA, the CDR3 is TGTGCCAGCAGTCCGGACAGGGGACCAGATACGCAGTATTTT. The chain uses TRBV2 and TRBJ2-3; TRBD1 matches at 9 bases. Germline V gene lookup returns CDR1 SNHLY and CDR2 FYNNEI. J was trimmed by 4 bases and V by 5 bases; bases with no gene match: 4. There are 14 residues in the CDR3.

The chain links TRBV6-4 to TRBJ2-2; 8 positions agree with TRBD1. Unmatched junction bases numbered 4, after V lost 6 bases and J lost 1 base. Per germline, CDR1 MRHNA and CDR2 SNTAGT. The CDR3 extends over 15 amino acids. The CDR3 here is CASRPTGVNTGELFF. CDR3 sequence (DNA): TGTGCCAGCAGACCGACAGGGGTGAACACCGGGGAGCTGTTTTTT.

The rearrangement joins TRBV19 to TRBJ1-5, with TRBD1 as a possible D gene (6 bases). This CDR3 has 16 amino acids. V was cut by 6 bases and J by 0 bases, with 15 bases left in between. CDR1 is LNHDA, CDR2 SQIVND, per germline (reference sequence). The CDR3 sequence: CASRLMGGLSNQPQHF. In DNA, the CDR3 is TGTGCCAGTAGGCTTATGGGGGGGCTTAGCAATCAGCCCCAGCATTTT.

The rearrangement links TRBV2 to TRBJ2-2, with TRBD2 matching over 12 bases. The junction had 7 bases not matched to a gene; V was cut back by 5 bases and J by 9 bases. Looked up from germline, CDR1 is SNHLY and CDR2 is FYNNEI. The CDR3 covers 15 residues. The CDR3: CASSPGTSGHRELFF. The CDR3 bases are TGTGCCAGCAGTCCCGGGACTAGCGGGCACAGGGAGCTGTTTTTT.

The V gene is TRBV6-7, the J gene TRBJ1-5; TRBD1 agrees at 12 bases. TRBV6-7 counts as an open reading frame of uncertain function. Germline trimming cut 0 bases from V and 2 bases from J; bases unmatched to any gene: 5. The CDR3 consists of 18 residues. The CDR3 protein is CASSYSWGQGAGNQPQHF. Here the CDR3 DNA reads TGTGCCAGCAGTTACTCGTGGGGACAGGGGGCAGGCAATCAGCCCCAGCATTTT.

V gene TRBV30 combines with J gene TRBJ2-2, with D hard to call. The CDR3 spans 14 residues. The V end was cut by 0 bases, the J end by 1 base, with 6 bases between. Germline-derived CDR1 and CDR2 are GTSNPN and SVGIG (reference sequence). The CDR3: CAWSVSVNTGELFF. The CDR3 DNA is TGTGCCTGGAGTGTATCTGTGAACACCGGGGAGCTGTTTTTT.

This rearrangement joins TRBV5-6 to TRBJ2-1; 12 bases map to TRBD2. From germline, CDR1 is SGHDT and CDR2 YYEEEE. The CDR3 covers 15 residues. V dropped 3 bases and J dropped 4; count of bases not matched to a gene: 2. The CDR3 DNA reads as TGTGCCAGCAGCTCAGGACTAGCGGGGTACAATGAGCAGTTCTTC. Residues: CASSSGLAGYNEQFF.

The chain joins TRBV19 to TRBJ2-2; no definite D call. Germline V CDR1 and CDR2: LNHDA, SQIVND (reference sequence). V dropped 2 bases and J dropped 2 bases, with 9 bases sitting between them. This CDR3 spans 15 amino acids. CDR3 protein: CASSISVENTGELFF. In DNA, the CDR3 is TGTGCCAGTAGTATAAGCGTTGAAAACACCGGGGAGCTGTTTTTT.

The V and J genes are TRBV13 and TRBJ2-1, with 11 bases lining up with TRBD2. The V and J ends lost 5 bases and 7 bases, in that order; junction bases with no gene match: 7. CDR3 length equals 15 residues. CDR1 is PRHDT, CDR2 FYEKMQ, per germline (reference sequence). Here the CDR3 DNA reads TGTGCCAGCAGCCCAATAGCGGGAGGGCGAAATGAGCAGTTCTTC. Encoded protein: CASSPIAGGRNEQFF.

The chain has TRBV27 and TRBJ2-6; 9 bases line up with TRBD1. The germline V gene encodes CDR1 MNHEY and CDR2 SMNVEV (reference sequence). J lost 3 bases, V lost 5 bases, and 11 bases had no gene match. The CDR3 totals 18 residues. The CDR3 loop reads CASSGARTGAFGANVLTF. The CDR3 nucleotides read TGTGCCAGCAGTGGAGCCCGGACAGGGGCTTTTGGGGCCAACGTCCTGACTTTC.

The rearrangement joins TRBV5-6 to TRBJ2-7; perhaps TRBD2 as D (6 bases). The V end lost 4 bases, the J end lost 6 bases, and 20 bases lay between the germline ends. The CDR3 totals 15 residues. Germline V gene lookup returns CDR1 SGHDT and CDR2 YYEEEE. The chain's CDR3 is CASSPSPGAEGEQYF. The DNA for the CDR3 is TGTGCCAGCAGCCCTAGTCCCGGAGCGGAGGGCGAGCAGTACTTC.

The chain employs TRBV28 and TRBJ2-5; TRBD2 agrees at 7 bases. With 2 bases clipped from V and 3 bases from J, the junction kept 9 bases outside the gene matches. CDR1 and CDR2 (germline): MDHEN, SYDVKM. This CDR3 is built from 16 residues. As DNA, the CDR3 is TGTGCCAGCAGTTTAGGGTATGGTGGGGGGGAAGAGACCCAGTACTTC. Encoded protein: CASSLGYGGGEETQYF.

This clone has a handful of counts. This chain joins TRBV18 and TRBJ2-2; TRBD1 aligns across 9 bases. Trimming at V came to 6 bases and at J to 0 bases, leaving 5 bases not matched to a gene. CDR3 length: 16 residues. Germline CDR1 is KGHSH and CDR2 is LQKENI. The DNA of the CDR3 is TGTGCCAGCTCCCTGGGACAGGGTACGAACACCGGGGAGCTGTTTTTT. It codes for CASSLGQGTNTGELFF.

The rearrangement links TRBV5-4 to TRBJ2-1, with no clear D. Germline-derived CDR1 and CDR2 are SGHNT and YYREEE (reference sequence). V was trimmed by 0 bases and J by 7 bases, leaving 8 bases between them. This CDR3 spans 13 amino acids. The CDR3 coding sequence is TGTGCCAGCAGCTTGGCGATCGGGAATGAGCAGTTCTTC. Amino acids: CASSLAIGNEQFF.

The chain combines TRBV7-9 with TRBJ1-1; TRBD1 aligns across 8 bases. The CDR3 has 14 residues. Losses at the gene ends were 1 base for V and 6 bases for J; bases not matched to a gene: 4. Germline V lookup: CDR1 SEHNR, CDR2 FQNEAQ (reference sequence). This chain's CDR3 is CASSLVGQGSEAFF. CDR3 nucleotide sequence: TGTGCCAGCAGCTTAGTAGGACAGGGCTCTGAAGCTTTCTTT.

The CDR3 DNA reads TGTGCCAGTAGTATCAGGACAGGGGATAGTGAGCAGTTCTTC. It specifies CASSIRTGDSEQFF. The rearrangement joins TRBV19 to TRBJ2-1, with TRBD1 identical over 9 bases. V trimming: 3 bases; J trimming: 9 bases; junction bases outside the gene matches: 6. CDR3 length: 14 residues. Germline V gene data show CDR1 as LNHDA and CDR2 as SQIVND (reference sequence).

The chain employs TRBV29-1 and TRBJ2-1, with 9 bases aligning to TRBD1. The germline V gene encodes CDR1 SQVTM and CDR2 ANQGSEA. V gave up 5 bases and J gave up 6 bases; unmatched junction bases: 8. This CDR3 contains 14 residues. The CDR3 loop is CSVPGTGTPNEQFF. In nucleotides, the CDR3 is TGCAGCGTTCCCGGGACAGGGACCCCCAATGAGCAGTTCTTC.

Here the CDR3 reads CATYSFSTNEKLFF. Here the CDR3 DNA reads TGTGCCACCTATAGTTTTTCAACTAATGAAAAACTGTTTTTT. The chain links TRBV28 to TRBJ1-4; D is undetermined. V lost 10 bases and J lost 0, with 12 bases in between. Germline-derived CDR1 and CDR2 are MDHEN and SYDVKM. The CDR3 length is 14 residues.

This chain uses TRBV14 with TRBJ2-2, with 9 nucleotides matching TRBD1. V shed 4 bases and J 7 bases; nucleotides not matched to a gene: 7. Germline V lookup: CDR1 SGHDN, CDR2 FVKESK. CDR3 length equals 15 residues. The CDR3 nucleotides are TGTGCCAGCAGCCCAAGACAGGGGGGCCGCGGGGAGCTGTTTTTT. It encodes CASSPRQGGRGELFF.

On this clone: The same CDR3 also results from other DNA sequences found in this sample. The chain is built from TRBV7-9 and TRBJ2-5; D call uncertain. The CDR3 sequence is 12 residues long. Looked up from germline, CDR1 is SEHNR and CDR2 is FQNEAQ (reference sequence). V was cut by 5 bases and J by 5 bases, with 9 bases left in between. CDR3 DNA: TGTGCCAGCAGCCCCCTTAGCGAGACCCAGTACTTC. This translates into CASSPLSETQYF. The whole variable domain, remainder taken from reference TRBV7-9 and TRBJ2-5, is DTGVSQNPRHKITKRGQNVTFRCDPISEHNRLYWYRQTLGQGPEFLTYFQNEAQLEKSRLLSDRFSAERPKGSFSTLEIQRTEQGDSAMYLCASSPLSETQYFGPGTRLLVL.

CDR3 sequence reads: CASSLTGTSGRGEQYF. DNA of the CDR3: TGTGCCAGCAGCTTAACGGGGACTAGCGGGAGAGGCGAGCAGTACTTC. The V gene is TRBV7-3, the J gene TRBJ2-7, with TRBD2 matching 14 bases. The J segment lost 6 bases and the V segment lost 0 bases, leaving 4 bases of the junction unmatched. CDR3 length: 16 amino acids. Germline V gene lookup returns CDR1 SGHTA and CDR2 FQGTGA.

The chain couples TRBV21-1 to TRBJ1-2; no DNA check was done on the table's D call, TRBD1. TRBV21-1 is an annotated pseudogene. The CDR3 covers 13 residues. CDR3 loop: CASSKTQGGGYTF. The CDR3, as DNA: TGTGCCAGCAGCAAAACCCAGGGCGGAGGCTACACCTTC.

Only a few counts were recorded for this clone. The CDR3 is CASSPRGGFGTEAFF. CDR3 DNA sequence: TGTGCCAGCTCACCGAGGGGAGGTTTTGGCACTGAAGCTTTCTTT. The rearrangement uses TRBV18 and TRBJ1-1; weak D call: TRBD1 (5 bases). The CDR3 extends over 15 amino acids. Deletions cut 3 bases from V and 4 bases from J, with 15 bases between. CDR1 is KGHSH, CDR2 LQKENI, per germline.

There are a few counts of this clone. V gene TRBV7-2 combines with J gene TRBJ1-1; D is undetermined. Germline V lookup: CDR1 SGHTA, CDR2 FQGNSA. V shed 3 bases and J shed 1 base, with 6 bases lying between them. This CDR3 spans 13 amino acids. This CDR3 is CASSFIRNTEAFF. The CDR3, as DNA: TGTGCCAGCAGCTTTATTAGGAACACTGAAGCTTTCTTT.

The genes are TRBV12-3 or TRBV12-4 and TRBJ2-1; 8 bases match TRBD2. This CDR3 is 13 amino acids long. Trimming removed 6 bases from V and 10 bases from J; junction bases left unmatched: 8. Here the CDR3 DNA reads TGTGCCAGCAGGGCGGGACTAGACACGGAGCAGTTCTTC. It is translated as CASRAGLDTEQFF.

This rearrangement joins TRBV5-1 to TRBJ1-1, with D possibly TRBD1 on 5 matching bases. The germline CDR1 and CDR2 sequences are SGHRS and YFSETQ. CDR3 length equals 15 residues. Trimming took 4 bases from V and 1 from J, leaving 14 bases between them. The CDR3 loop is CASSPQGGENTEAFF. The CDR3 nucleotides are TGCGCCAGCAGCCCCCAGGGCGGGGAGAACACTGAAGCTTTCTTT.

Ten or more counts support this clone. The V call is TRBV3-1 (or the pseudogene TRBV3-2), the J call TRBJ2-5; TRBD1 matches 7 bases. The germline gives CDR1 LGHDT, CDR2 YNNKEL (reference sequence). The CDR3 is 16 amino acids. J gave up 4 bases and V 0 bases, and 8 bases lay outside the gene matches. CDR3 nucleotides: TGTGCCAGCAGCCAAGAATCTGCCAGGGGGTCAGAGACCCAGTACTTC. This sequence encodes CASSQESARGSETQYF.

In regard to this clone: This CDR3 is also generated by other DNA sequences in the sample. V gene TRBV7-3 combines with J gene TRBJ2-1; 11 bases are a match to TRBD2. Trimming at V came to 5 bases and at J to 7 bases, leaving 7 bases not matched to a gene. Germline CDR1 reads SGHTA; CDR2 reads FQGTGA. The CDR3 is 15 residues long. The CDR3 nucleotides read TGTGCCAGCAGCCCGGGACTAGCGGCCGGGAATGAGCAGTTCTTC. Protein product: CASSPGLAAGNEQFF.

This sequence joins TRBV29-1 and TRBJ2-7; D possibly corresponds to TRBD2 (5 bases). Trimming took off 4 bases at V and 0 bases at J, with 7 bases between the two ends. This CDR3 spans 12 amino acids. Germline-derived CDR1 and CDR2 are SQVTM and ANQGSEA. This CDR3 is CSVGGSSYEQYF. The CDR3 DNA is TGCAGCGTTGGAGGGAGCTCCTACGAGCAGTACTTC.

Regarding this clone: This specimen includes other DNA sequences encoding the same CDR3. This chain links TRBV7-9 with TRBJ2-7; TRBD1 might be the D (7 bases). V was shortened by 5 bases and J by 4 bases, with 15 bases between the two germline ends. CDR1 and CDR2 from the germline V gene are SEHNR and FQNEAQ (reference sequence). This CDR3 contains 14 residues. The CDR3 DNA sequence: TGTGCCAGCAGCCCCTCAGGGGGGAGATACGAGCAGTACTTC. Residues: CASSPSGGRYEQYF.

The chain couples TRBV7-3 to TRBJ2-1, with TRBD1 matching 9 bases. Germline loops: CDR1 SGHTA, CDR2 FQGTGA. V shed 0 bases, J shed 10 bases, and the junction held 7 bases outside the gene matches. The CDR3 consists of 15 residues. Written as DNA, the CDR3 is TGTGCCAGCAGCTTAACTACGACAGGGGGAGGGGAGCAGTTCTTC. It encodes CASSLTTTGGGEQFF.